This T cell receptor beta chain is drawn from a study of cytomegalovirus exposure and HLA in healthy donors. CDR3 length: 16 residues. The V gene lost 5 bases and the J gene lost 4 bases, with 18 bases spanning the gap. Germline values: CDR1 SGHNT, CDR2 YENEEA. It was with 60 Vbeta and 13 Jbeta primers that the PCR ran. Measured with immunoSEQ multiplex PCR; TCRdb has only the in-frame clones, and not every one. The top ten hold about 0.45% of the sample, which has around 210,000 clones, roughly 78% seen once. The source material was PBMCs. J is TRBJ2-1 and V is TRBV11-3, with D possibly being TRBD2 (9 bases). This receptor was taken from a boy aged 5-17 years in good health and CMV-seronegative. The CDR3 region is CASSDRGLAEYNEQFF. The CDR3 DNA sequence: TGTGCCAGCAGCGACAGGGGACTAGCAGAATACAATGAGCAGTTCTTC.